This record covers a single T cell receptor beta chain. Antigen unknown. CDR3 length: 18 amino acids. After removal of 3 bases from V and 0 bases from J, the junction contained 13 bases not matched to a gene. Germline V gene data show CDR1 as SGDLS and CDR2 as YYNGEE. Profiling that covered TCR beta VDJ and CDR3 relied on genomic DNA as its template. TCRdb reanalysed the reads using MiXCR and keeps one entry per CDR3 protein. This sample has fewer than 250,000 distinct CDR3 sequences, with roughly 56% found just once. The entry originates in a study of CD8+CD57+ T cells in acquired aplastic anemia. Study observations and caveats: It was found that 25 to 35 CD8+ CDR3 sequences were shared between patients and controls.

Sequenced material: sorted CD4+, CD8+, or CD8+CD57+ T cells (not recorded which) from PBMCs. This chain uses TRBV9 with TRBJ1-1, with 8 bases matching TRBD1. This receptor was identified in a human donor in good health, serving as a control. CDR3 nucleotides: TGTGCCAGCAGCGCGCGGGAGCTGGAGACAGGGGTGAACACTGAAGCTTTCTTT. Translating gives CASSARELETGVNTEAFF.